This TCR beta chain was retrieved from a study of T cell changes during pregnancy in multiple sclerosis. This clone was found once. The CDR3 has 14 residues. With V trimmed by 4 bases and J by 5 bases, 6 bases remained unmatched. Germline CDR1 reads MGHRA; CDR2 reads YSYEKL. Here immunoSEQ multiplex PCR was the method, and the copy in TCRdb shows in-frame clones only, minus some. Of approximately 50,000 clones listed, roughly nine tenths are singletons. The chain couples TRBV4-1 to TRBJ2-5; 8 bases are a match to TRBD2. This sample comprised CD8+ T cells from peripheral blood mononuclear cells, obtained after pregnancy. This clonotype was obtained from a female donor with multiple sclerosis, enrolled in a pregnancy study. The chain's CDR3 is CASSLSGASETQYF. The CDR3 DNA reads as TGCGCCAGCAGCCTTAGCGGGGCCTCGGAGACCCAGTACTTC.